This T cell receptor beta chain emerged from a study of OX40 agonist ivuxolimab in advanced cancers. The overall study: An agonistic anti-OX40 (CD134) antibody, ivuxolimab, was used to treat the patients. General study findings and limits: In the 0.1 to 3.0 mg/kg range, CD4+ and CD8+ blood T cells had expanded clonally by week 6. Averaging showed that CD8+ T cells had more expanded clones than CD4+ did. Some nonresponders also had low normalized T-cell clonal expansion.

TCRdb's table, derived via immunoSEQ multiplex PCR, lists solely in-frame clones and lacks some. The data contain about 42,000 clones, 80% to 90% of them singletons. About this clone: Antigen specificity is unknown.

Sequencing used CD4+ or CD8+ T cells sorted from blood, obtained in a trial of the OX40 agonist ivuxolimab. The TCR sequence derives from an adult with an advanced solid tumor such as melanoma, head and neck, liver or kidney cancer.

The CDR3 region is CASSPRTGRGNQPQHF. As DNA, the CDR3 is TGTGCCAGCAGTCCACGGACAGGGAGGGGCAATCAGCCCCAGCATTTT. The chain joins TRBV28 to TRBJ1-5; 8 bases fit TRBD1. CDR1 and CDR2 from the germline V gene are MDHEN and SYDVKM. The CDR3 loop spans 16 amino acids. V dropped 5 bases and J dropped 2; count of bases not matched to a gene: 8.